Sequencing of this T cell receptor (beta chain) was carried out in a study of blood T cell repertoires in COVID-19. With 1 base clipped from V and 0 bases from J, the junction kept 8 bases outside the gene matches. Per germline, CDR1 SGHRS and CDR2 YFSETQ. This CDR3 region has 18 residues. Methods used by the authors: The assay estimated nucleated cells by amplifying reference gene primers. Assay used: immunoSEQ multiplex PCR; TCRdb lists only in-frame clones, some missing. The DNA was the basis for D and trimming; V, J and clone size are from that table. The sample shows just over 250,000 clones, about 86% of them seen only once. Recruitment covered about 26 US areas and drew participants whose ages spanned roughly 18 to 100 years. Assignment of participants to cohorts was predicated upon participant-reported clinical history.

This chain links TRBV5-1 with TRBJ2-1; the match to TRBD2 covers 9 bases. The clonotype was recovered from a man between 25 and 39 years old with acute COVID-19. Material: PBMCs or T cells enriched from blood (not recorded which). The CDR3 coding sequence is TGCGCCAGCAGCTTGCCGGGACTAGCACGGAGCTCCTACAATGAGCAGTTCTTC. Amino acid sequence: CASSLPGLARSSYNEQFF.